This T cell receptor beta chain was identified in a study of CD8 T cells in ankylosing spondylitis (dated by TCRdb to 2016 to 2017). Some background on the complete study: The study profiled T cell receptor beta repertoires in healthy donors and ankylosing spondylitis patients to find disease-linked TCR variants. In total, the full study cohort was made up of 108 healthy donors and approximately 27 ankylosing spondylitis patients. Samples of peripheral blood were taken, and for ankylosing spondylitis patients, synovial fluid was collected as well.

General study outcomes and caveats: Some motif variants had previously been reported in the synovial fluid and blood of reactive arthritis patients, which suggests shared mechanisms of disease initiation. Blood from ankylosing spondylitis patients appeared to be characterized by a TCR beta motif made up of seven or eight highly homologous amino acid variants. The disease-linked clones showed a CD8+ phenotype and occurred at relatively low frequencies in peripheral blood. The disease-linked clones were reported as significantly enriched in matched synovial fluid samples from ankylosing spondylitis patients.

From the cysteine through the phenylalanine, the CDR3 covers 16 amino acids. Only the CDR3 region is kept as DNA, spanning 48 bases read in frame from base 1. The junction shows trimming of 4 bases on V and 0 bases on J, and the gene matches do not reach 7 bases of it. The germline V gene sets CDR1 to SGDLS and CDR2 to YYNGEE. A note on this clonotype: Its antigen has not been determined. Base quality data are lacking; no much larger clone is found one base away.

TCRdb shows the sequencer as Illumina HiSeq 2500. Quantitative 5'-RACE with molecular barcodes was used to prepare TCR beta libraries. The authors' pipeline ran thus. A new computational method, built on a probabilistic model of VDJ rearrangement, was used to identify disease-linked TCR variants. In-frame beta chains were kept once TCRdb had trimmed the public reads at Q25 with fastp and called clones with MiXCR. Each entry merges the rows of one CDR3 protein and shows their most common DNA and genes. The V and J calls come from TCRdb's annotation, not from the publication. The sample table records approximately 300,000 distinct CDR3 sequences; less than 10% of these occur just once. More than 12% of the sample is in the top ten clones.

The V gene is TRBV9 and the J gene is TRBJ2-5, with 9 bases in between that match TRBD1. The specimen sequenced was blood, either unsorted or a sorted T cell fraction (not recorded which). The TCR sequence derives from a male donor with ankylosing spondylitis. CDR3 protein: CASSSRQGGYQETQYF. The nucleotide sequence reads TGTGCCAGCAGCAGCCGACAGGGGGGGTACCAAGAGACCCAGTACTTC. The CDR3 plus the reference TRBV9 and TRBJ2-5 genes for the other parts give the full variable domain: DSGVTQTPKHLITATGQRVTLRCSPRSGDLSVYWYQQSLDQGLQFLIQYYNGEERAKGNILERFSAQQFPDLHSELNLSSLELGDSALYFCASSSRQGGYQETQYFGPGTRLLVL.